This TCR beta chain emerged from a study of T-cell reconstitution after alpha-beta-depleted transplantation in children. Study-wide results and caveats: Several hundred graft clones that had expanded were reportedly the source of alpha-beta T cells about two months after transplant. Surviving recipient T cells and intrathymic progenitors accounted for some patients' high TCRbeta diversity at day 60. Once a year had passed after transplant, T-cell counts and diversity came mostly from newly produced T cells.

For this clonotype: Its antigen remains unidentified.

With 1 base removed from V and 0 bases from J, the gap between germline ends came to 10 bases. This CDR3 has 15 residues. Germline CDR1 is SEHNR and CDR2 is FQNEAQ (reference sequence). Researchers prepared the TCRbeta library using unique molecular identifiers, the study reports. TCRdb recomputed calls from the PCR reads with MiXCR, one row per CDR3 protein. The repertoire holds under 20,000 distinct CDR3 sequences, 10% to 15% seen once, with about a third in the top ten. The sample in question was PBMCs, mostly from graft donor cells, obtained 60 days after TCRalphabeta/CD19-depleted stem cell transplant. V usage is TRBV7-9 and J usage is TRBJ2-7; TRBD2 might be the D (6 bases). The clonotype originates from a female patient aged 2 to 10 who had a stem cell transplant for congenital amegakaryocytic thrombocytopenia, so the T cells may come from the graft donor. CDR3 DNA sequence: TGTGCCAGCAGCTTAGGGTACGGGAGCTCCTACGAGCAGTACTTC. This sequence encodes CASSLGYGSSYEQYF.